The TCR beta chain under discussion was sequenced for a study of cytotoxic CD8 clonotypes in ibrutinib-treated CLL. Study background: Complete response was seen in 2 patients and partial in some 25; about twelve progressed and approximately 14 stayed remitted after a median around 68 months. Whole-study results and caveats: A rise in clonality was seen at ibrutinib response, and a fall back toward baseline was seen at progression.

Sequencing used immunoSEQ multiplex PCR; TCRdb keeps in-frame clones, though not all of them. The profile shows roughly 17,000 clones, about two thirds of them singletons. This clone showed up just once. What it recognizes is unknown. The germline V gene encodes CDR1 SGHNT and CDR2 YENEEA. V was pared by 5 bases and J by 3 bases, with 16 bases between. The CDR3 extends over 15 amino acids. This chain connects TRBV11-3 to TRBJ1-2, with D uncertain. The source is a human donor with chronic lymphocytic leukemia. Here the sequenced sample was PBMCs, taken after 12 months of ibrutinib treatment. CDR3: CASSLKLEKDYGYTF. DNA of the CDR3: TGTGCCAGCAGCCTGAAATTGGAGAAAGACTATGGCTACACCTTC.